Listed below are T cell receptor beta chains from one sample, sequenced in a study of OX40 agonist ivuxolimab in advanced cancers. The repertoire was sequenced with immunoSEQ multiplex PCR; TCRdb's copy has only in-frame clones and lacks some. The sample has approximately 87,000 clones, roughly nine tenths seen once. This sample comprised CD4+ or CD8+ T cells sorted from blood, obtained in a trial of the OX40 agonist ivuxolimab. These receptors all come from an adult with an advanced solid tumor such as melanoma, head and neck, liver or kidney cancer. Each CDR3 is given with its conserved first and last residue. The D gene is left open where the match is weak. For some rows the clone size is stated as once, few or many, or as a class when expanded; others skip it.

CDR3 DNA: TGTGCCAGCAGCGTAGTTCAAGGACAGAGCTCCTACAATGAGCAGTTCTTC
CDR3 protein: CASSVVQGQSSYNEQFF
V gene: TRBV9
J gene: TRBJ2-1
D gene: .
clone size: .

CDR3 DNA: TGTGCCAGCAGTTCTATCGGGGACTCCTACGAGCAGTACTTC
CDR3 protein: CASSSIGDSYEQYF
V gene: TRBV6-5
J gene: TRBJ2-7
D gene: .
clone size: .

CDR3 DNA: TGTGCCAGCTCAGGCAGCCTAGGGTATGGCTACACCTTC
CDR3 protein: CASSGSLGYGYTF
V gene: TRBV6-5
J gene: TRBJ1-2
D gene: .
clone size: .

CDR3 DNA: TGTGCCAGCAGCTTGTGGGCGTTGAATTATGATGAAAAACTGTTTTTT
CDR3 protein: CASSLWALNYDEKLFF
V gene: TRBV5-6
J gene: TRBJ1-4
D gene: .
clone size: .

CDR3 DNA: TGTGCCAGCAGTTACTCGGGGCTAAGGGGTGATGAGCAGTTCTTC
CDR3 protein: CASSYSGLRGDEQFF
V gene: TRBV6-5
J gene: TRBJ2-1
D gene: .
clone size: .

CDR3 DNA: TGTGCCAGCAGTGAAGGAGACAGCTTACTCGTCTACGAGCAGTACTTC
CDR3 protein: CASSEGDSLLVYEQYF
V gene: TRBV2
J gene: TRBJ2-7
D gene: .
clone size: .

CDR3 DNA: TGTGCCAGCAGTTTAGGGCTTCGCACAGATACGCAGTATTTT
CDR3 protein: CASSLGLRTDTQYF
V gene: TRBV27
J gene: TRBJ2-3
D gene: .
clone size: .

CDR3 DNA: TGTGCCAGCAGCCAACTTAGCGGATACAATGAGCAGTTCTTC
CDR3 protein: CASSQLSGYNEQFF
V gene: TRBV4-2
J gene: TRBJ2-1
D gene: .
clone size: .

CDR3 DNA: TGCGCCAGCAGTTCCGGGGTCCCGTACCAAGAGACCCAGTACTTC
CDR3 protein: CASSSGVPYQETQYF
V gene: TRBV10-2
J gene: TRBJ2-5
D gene: .
clone size: .

CDR3 DNA: TGTGCCAGCAGCCCGGGACAGGGACCCTACGAGCAGTACTTC
CDR3 protein: CASSPGQGPYEQYF
V gene: TRBV5-4
J gene: TRBJ2-7
D gene: TRBD1
clone size: once

CDR3 DNA: TGTGCCAGCAGTTTATCACAGGACTCTGGAAACACCATATATTTT
CDR3 protein: CASSLSQDSGNTIYF
V gene: TRBV27
J gene: TRBJ1-3
D gene: .
clone size: once

CDR3 DNA: TGTGCCTGGAGTGGCCAGGGACAGGACTATGGCTACACCTTC
CDR3 protein: CAWSGQGQDYGYTF
V gene: TRBV30
J gene: TRBJ1-2
D gene: TRBD1
clone size: .

CDR3 DNA: TGTGCCAGCAGCGTCCAGGGCGCAAACTATGGCTACACCTTC
CDR3 protein: CASSVQGANYGYTF
V gene: TRBV9
J gene: TRBJ1-2
D gene: .
clone size: .

CDR3 DNA: TGTGCCAGTAGCCCAGGGGCCAACTACGAGCAGTACTTC
CDR3 protein: CASSPGANYEQYF
V gene: TRBV19
J gene: TRBJ2-7
D gene: .
clone size: .

CDR3 DNA: TGTGCCAGCGGATACCCCCCGTCCCAGTACTTC
CDR3 protein: CASGYPPSQYF
V gene: TRBV27
J gene: TRBJ2-5
D gene: .
clone size: .

CDR3 DNA: TGTGCCAGCAGTTTTCAGCTAGCGGGGGACAATGAGCAGTTCTTC
CDR3 protein: CASSFQLAGDNEQFF
V gene: TRBV27
J gene: TRBJ2-1
D gene: TRBD2
clone size: .

CDR3 DNA: TGTGCCAGCAGCGTAGGTGGTGGTTATGGCTACACCTTC
CDR3 protein: CASSVGGGYGYTF
V gene: TRBV9
J gene: TRBJ1-2
D gene: .
clone size: .

CDR3 DNA: TGTGCCAGCAGCCTGGACACCGAGACCCAGTACTTC
CDR3 protein: CASSLDTETQYF
V gene: TRBV6-5
J gene: TRBJ2-5
D gene: .
clone size: .

CDR3 DNA: TGTGCCAGCAGTGACAGGTCCCGTTCCTACAATGAGCAGTTCTTC
CDR3 protein: CASSDRSRSYNEQFF
V gene: TRBV2
J gene: TRBJ2-1
D gene: .
clone size: .

CDR3 DNA: TGTGCCAGCAGCCACGGGACAGGGGCGGTCAACTATGGCTACACCTTC
CDR3 protein: CASSHGTGAVNYGYTF
V gene: TRBV9
J gene: TRBJ1-2
D gene: TRBD1
clone size: .

CDR3 DNA: TGTGCCAGCAGCAACACGACAGGCTCTGGAAACACCATATATTTT
CDR3 protein: CASSNTTGSGNTIYF
V gene: TRBV6-5
J gene: TRBJ1-3
D gene: .
clone size: .

CDR3 DNA: TGTGTCAGAGGGGCTTATGGAGGACTGGGGTATGGCTACACCTTC
CDR3 protein: CVRGAYGGLGYGYTF
V gene: TRBV2
J gene: TRBJ1-2
D gene: .
clone size: .

CDR3 DNA: TGTGCCACCGGGACTTCCTATGGCTACACCTTC
CDR3 protein: CATGTSYGYTF
V gene: TRBV2
J gene: TRBJ1-2
D gene: .
clone size: .

CDR3 DNA: TGTGCCAGCAGTTCTGGACCTTACGAGCAGTACTTC
CDR3 protein: CASSSGPYEQYF
V gene: TRBV28
J gene: TRBJ2-7
D gene: .
clone size: .

CDR3 DNA: TGTGCCAGTAATGAGCCCGGCGTATATGGCTACACCTTC
CDR3 protein: CASNEPGVYGYTF
V gene: TRBV19
J gene: TRBJ1-2
D gene: .
clone size: .

CDR3 DNA: TGCGCCAGCGGAGGCAGGGCTGGAGGAGCACCATGGGAGGTAAGCGTCGAGCAGTACTTC
CDR3 protein: CASGGRAGGAPWEVSVEQYF
V gene: TRBV10-1
J gene: TRBJ2-7
D gene: .
clone size: .

CDR3 DNA: TGTGCCAGCAGATTCACAGGGACTGAAGCTTTCTTT
CDR3 protein: CASRFTGTEAFF
V gene: TRBV5-6
J gene: TRBJ1-1
D gene: .
clone size: .

CDR3 DNA: TGTGCCAGCAGTAATACAGGGGGCTACACCTTC
CDR3 protein: CASSNTGGYTF
V gene: TRBV28
J gene: TRBJ1-2
D gene: .
clone size: .

CDR3 DNA: TGTGCCACCAGCAGTCATGGGACAGTCTACGAGCAGTACTTC
CDR3 protein: CATSSHGTVYEQYF
V gene: TRBV15
J gene: TRBJ2-7
D gene: TRBD1
clone size: .

CDR3 DNA: TGTGCCAGTAGTATACGGTCTAGCGGAGAAGAGACCCAGTACTTC
CDR3 protein: CASSIRSSGEETQYF
V gene: TRBV19
J gene: TRBJ2-5
D gene: TRBD2
clone size: once

CDR3 DNA: TGTGCCAGCAGTGATGAGGGGGGGATCTCCTACGAGCAGTACTTC
CDR3 protein: CASSDEGGISYEQYF
V gene: TRBV2
J gene: TRBJ2-7
D gene: .
clone size: .

CDR3 DNA: TGTGCCAGCAGTGAAGCTCAAATGAACAATGAAAAACTGTTTTTT
CDR3 protein: CASSEAQMNNEKLFF
V gene: TRBV6-1
J gene: TRBJ1-4
D gene: .
clone size: .

CDR3 DNA: TGTGCCAGCAGCGTAGGAAGGAGCAATGAGCAGTTCTTC
CDR3 protein: CASSVGRSNEQFF
V gene: TRBV5-5
J gene: TRBJ2-1
D gene: .
clone size: .

CDR3 DNA: TGCGCCAGCAGCCATCCGGGACAGGGGGCATACGAGCAGTACTTC
CDR3 protein: CASSHPGQGAYEQYF
V gene: TRBV4-1
J gene: TRBJ2-7
D gene: TRBD1
clone size: .

CDR3 DNA: TGTGCCAGCAGCTTAGTTGCGGGGGCCTGGGAGGAAACCGGGGAGCTGTTTTTT
CDR3 protein: CASSLVAGAWEETGELFF
V gene: TRBV7-6
J gene: TRBJ2-2
D gene: .
clone size: .

CDR3 DNA: TGTGCCAGCAGCCACGCTATGGCCGGCGAGGGCGGGGAGCTGTTTTTT
CDR3 protein: CASSHAMAGEGGELFF
V gene: TRBV9
J gene: TRBJ2-2
D gene: .
clone size: .

CDR3 DNA: TGTGCCAGCAGTTCTCTCGGGGGCCAATCTGGAAACACCATATATTTT
CDR3 protein: CASSSLGGQSGNTIYF
V gene: TRBV6-6
J gene: TRBJ1-3
D gene: .
clone size: .

CDR3 DNA: TGTGCCAGCAGGGGTACAGGGATTTCCTACGAGCAGTACTTC
CDR3 protein: CASRGTGISYEQYF
V gene: TRBV2
J gene: TRBJ2-7
D gene: .
clone size: .

CDR3 DNA: TGTGCCAGCAGACACGAAGCGAACACTGAAGCTTTCTTT
CDR3 protein: CASRHEANTEAFF
V gene: TRBV6-5
J gene: TRBJ1-1
D gene: .
clone size: .